The source of this T cell receptor (beta chain) is a study of T cells in Graves' hyperthyroidism and ophthalmopathy. CDR3 length equals 15 residues. The germline V gene encodes CDR1 GTSNPN and CDR2 SVGIG (reference sequence). V was shortened by 1 base and J by 7 bases, with 16 bases between the two germline ends. This clonotype was picked up many times. Its matching antigen is unknown. A roughly 9.3 ml volume of fresh peripheral blood provided the PBMCs. The study's findings and limits: A model using 13 V-J features told ophthalmopathy apart from stable hyperthyroidism.

TCR beta CDR3 region amplification was performed from RNA transcripts. Primed by the HTBI set, a first-round RT-PCR was run on the TCR CDR3. TCRdb ran MiXCR on the multiplex PCR reads and lists one entry per CDR3 protein. The sample consists of around 250,000 distinct CDR3 sequences, 13% to 15% of them appearing once. The sample comprised blood. This TCR derives from a woman aged 40-49 years with Graves' hyperthyroidism that later progressed to Graves' ophthalmopathy. The chain is built from TRBV30 and TRBJ1-4; D not resolved. CDR3 in amino acids: CAWSADSARSEKLFF. For the CDR3, the DNA is TGTGCCTGGAGTGCAGACTCCGCGCGAAGTGAAAAACTGTTTTTT. Complete variable domain (other parts from reference TRBV30 and TRBJ1-4): SQTIHQWPATLVQPVGSPLSLECTVEGTSNPNLYWYRQAAGRGLQLLFYSVGIGQISSEVPQNLSASRPQDRQFILSSKKLLLSDSGFYLCAWSADSARSEKLFFGSGTQLSVL.